The 9 T cell receptor beta chains below come from one sample, sequenced in a study of blood T cell repertoires in COVID-19. Profiled with immunoSEQ multiplex PCR; TCRdb holds only in-frame clones, not every one. The table shows about 160,000 clones, with 80% to 90% occurring only once. The sequencing input was peripheral blood. These receptors originate from an older man with acute or convalescent COVID-19.

This clone was detected only once. The rearrangement links TRBV19 to TRBJ2-4, with a weak D call TRBD2 (6 bases). The CDR3 sequence is 15 residues long. Germline V gene sequence: CDR1 LNHDA, CDR2 SQIVND (reference sequence). Deletions cut 1 base from V and 8 bases from J, with 15 bases between. CDR3 in DNA: TGTGCCAGTAGTATAGGAGCAGGGCCGGGGGACATTCAGTACTTC. Residues: CASSIGAGPGDIQYF. The full variable domain, in which reference TRBV19 and TRBJ2-4 provide the parts outside the CDR3, is DGGITQSPKYLFRKEGQNVTLSCEQNLNHDAMYWYRQDPGQGLRLIYYSQIVNDFQKGDIAEGYSVSREKKESFPLTVTSAQKNPTAFYLCASSIGAGPGDIQYFGAGTRLSVL.

This chain uses TRBV6-2 or TRBV6-3 with TRBJ1-1; possibly TRBD1 for D (6 bases). The V end was cut by 4 bases, the J end by 0 bases, with 9 bases between. Germline lookup yields CDR1 MNHEY and CDR2 SVGEGT. The CDR3 length is 14 residues. As DNA, the CDR3 is TGTGCCAGCAGTTGGGACACCTTGAACACTGAAGCTTTCTTT. Translated: CASSWDTLNTEAFF.

The CDR3 nucleotides are TGCGCCAGCAGTGAGTCAGGAGGGTCCGAGCAGTACTTC. Its protein is CASSESGGSEQYF. The V gene is TRBV10-1, the J gene TRBJ2-7, with D maybe TRBD2 (6 bases). Between the trimmed V and J ends, which lost 0 bases and 6 bases, there was a span of 9 bases. Germline lookup yields CDR1 WNHNN and CDR2 SYGVQD (reference sequence). The CDR3 loop spans 13 amino acids.

The chain is built from TRBV27 and TRBJ2-3; 8 bases line up with TRBD1. Germline V lookup: CDR1 MNHEY, CDR2 SMNVEV (reference sequence). Trimming at V came to 1 base and at J to 0 bases, leaving 12 bases not matched to a gene. The CDR3 contains 19 residues. For the CDR3, the DNA is TGTGCCAGCAGTTTATTAGGGCAGGGGGCCCATCATAGCACAGATACGCAGTATTTT. Translation: CASSLLGQGAHHSTDTQYF.

V usage is TRBV21-1 and J usage is TRBJ2-7; the table's D call TRBD1 went unverified against the DNA. TRBV21-1 is described as a pseudogene. The CDR3 is made up of 15 amino acids. In nucleotides, the CDR3 is TGTGCCAGCAGCTTTCATCGGACAGGGCACTACGAGCAGTACTTC. Its protein is CASSFHRTGHYEQYF.

The chain joins TRBV7-3 to TRBJ1-1; 8 bases line up with TRBD1. J gave up 7 bases and V 5 bases, and 6 bases lay outside the gene matches. From germline, CDR1 is SGHTA and CDR2 FQGTGA. The CDR3 sequence is 13 residues long. This CDR3 is CASSRQGISEAFF. The CDR3 coding sequence is TGTGCCAGCAGCCGACAGGGGATAAGTGAAGCTTTCTTT.

This clone has just a few counts. This chain joins TRBV27 and TRBJ2-3; the match to TRBD1 covers 8 bases. The CDR3 runs to 16 residues. The germline gives CDR1 MNHEY, CDR2 SMNVEV (reference sequence). V was pared by 0 bases and J by 4 bases, with 6 bases of the junction left unmatched. The CDR3 DNA reads TGTGCCAGCAGTTTATCCGGCAGGGGGCGCGCAGATACGCAGTATTTT. Translating gives CASSLSGRGRADTQYF.

Note on this clone: This same CDR3 is encoded by further DNA sequences in the sample. V usage is TRBV7-6 and J usage is TRBJ2-5; D is possibly TRBD2 (6 bases). Trimming removed 5 bases at V and 1 base at J, with 11 bases between. The CDR3 has 14 residues. Germline CDR1 and CDR2: SGHVS and FNYEAQ. Here the CDR3 reads CASSPTSFQETQYF. DNA of the CDR3: TGTGCCAGCAGCCCAACTAGCTTCCAAGAGACCCAGTACTTC.

V and J are TRBV11-2 and TRBJ2-1; no reliable D call. Trimming stripped 4 bases from V and 0 bases from J, with 13 bases between. CDR3 length equals 16 residues. Germline V gene lookup returns CDR1 SGHAT and CDR2 FQNNGV. The CDR3 loop is CASSSLRTRSYNEQFF. The CDR3 DNA follows: TGTGCCAGCAGCTCCCTACGTACCCGCTCCTACAATGAGCAGTTCTTC.